Each of the 12 T cell receptor beta chains below was sequenced from the same sample in a study of blood T cell repertoires in COVID-19. The method was immunoSEQ multiplex PCR; TCRdb's version includes in-frame clones alone and lacks a portion of them. The sample holds 68,000 or so clones, 86% seen once. Sequenced: peripheral blood. The receptors originated from a man under 40 with acute or convalescent COVID-19.

V gene TRBV7-9 combines with J gene TRBJ2-1; D not certain. Germline assignment: CDR1 SEHNR and CDR2 FQNEAQ (reference sequence). The CDR3 spans 13 residues. Trimming pared 1 base from V and 9 bases from J, leaving 10 bases between. The CDR3 DNA reads as TGTGCCAGCAGCTTAGGATACGACTTTGAGCAGTTCTTC. Its translation: CASSLGYDFEQFF.

The rearrangement joins TRBV19 to TRBJ2-7, with D possibly being TRBD1 (5 bases). The germline V and J ends were trimmed by 4 bases and 6 bases, with 13 bases remaining between them. This CDR3 is 13 amino acids long. The germline CDR1 and CDR2 sequences are LNHDA and SQIVND (reference sequence). The CDR3 loop is CASSRQLTVEQYF. The DNA for the CDR3 is TGTGCCAGTAGTAGACAGTTAACAGTCGAGCAGTACTTC. Full variable domain (rest looked up from reference TRBV19 and TRBJ2-7): DGGITQSPKYLFRKEGQNVTLSCEQNLNHDAMYWYRQDPGQGLRLIYYSQIVNDFQKGDIAEGYSVSREKKESFPLTVTSAQKNPTAFYLCASSRQLTVEQYFGPGTRLTVT.

This clone was picked up a small number of times. The chain has TRBV3-1 (or the pseudogene TRBV3-2) and TRBJ1-5; 8 bases agree with TRBD1. CDR3 length: 12 amino acids. Trimming cost V 4 bases and J 12 bases; bases outside gene matches: 5. The germline gives CDR1 LGHDT, CDR2 YNNKEL (reference sequence). The CDR3 DNA is TGTGCCAGCAGCCTCGGACAGGGTGACCAGCATTTT. This encodes CASSLGQGDQHF.

The chain combines TRBV6-2 or TRBV6-3 with TRBJ1-4, with TRBD1 identical over 7 bases. V lost 2 bases and J lost 1; bases outside the gene matches: 4. The CDR3 loop spans 16 amino acids. Per the germline V gene, CDR1 is MNHEY and CDR2 is SVGEGT. The DNA for the CDR3 is TGTGCCAGCAGTTACACCGGGACAGTAACTAATGAAAAACTGTTTTTT. Its protein is CASSYTGTVTNEKLFF.

The chain links TRBV3-1 (or the pseudogene TRBV3-2) to TRBJ1-2; D is perhaps TRBD1 (6 bases). Germline-derived CDR1 and CDR2 are LGHDT and YNNKEL (reference sequence). This CDR3 is built from 14 residues. V lost 5 bases and J 4 bases, leaving 14 bases between the germline ends. CDR3 protein: CASSIQGSVYGYTF. In nucleotides, the CDR3 is TGTGCCAGCAGCATACAGGGCTCGGTCTATGGCTACACCTTC.

The rearrangement links TRBV5-1 to TRBJ2-7; TRBD1 matches 12 bases. V trimming: 3 bases; J trimming: 6 bases; junction bases outside the gene matches: 4. Germline CDR1 is SGHRS and CDR2 is YFSETQ. The CDR3 contains 14 residues. The CDR3 spells CASSSGTGGLEQYF. The DNA of the CDR3 is TGCGCCAGCAGCTCCGGGACAGGGGGCCTCGAGCAGTACTTC.

This clone was counted between two and nine times. The chain recombines TRBV19 with TRBJ1-4; D is uncertain. The CDR3 is 15 residues long. V was shortened by 1 base and J by 1 base, with 7 bases between the two germline ends. Germline CDR1 reads LNHDA; CDR2 reads SQIVND (reference sequence). The CDR3 DNA follows: TGTGCCAGTAGTATAGGAGGGAGAACTAATGAAAAACTGTTTTTT. Its protein product is CASSIGGRTNEKLFF.

This rearrangement joins TRBV6-1 to TRBJ1-5; 10 nucleotides match TRBD1. J was trimmed by 4 bases and V by 0 bases; bases with no gene match: 3. Germline V CDR1 and CDR2: MNHNS, SASEGT. CDR3 length: 16 residues. CDR3 in amino acids: CASSEAGQGINQPQHF. In nucleotides, the CDR3 is TGTGCCAGCAGTGAAGCGGGACAGGGGATTAATCAGCCCCAGCATTTT.

This clone turned up a few times. The V call is TRBV5-6, the J call TRBJ2-1; D remains ambiguous. Germline V gene data show CDR1 as SGHDT and CDR2 as YYEEEE. The V and J ends lost 2 bases and 9 bases respectively, with 12 bases between them. This CDR3 contains 13 residues. The CDR3 loop is CASSFSSLPEQFF. The CDR3 coding sequence is TGTGCCAGCAGCTTTTCTAGTTTGCCTGAGCAGTTCTTC.

The chain combines TRBV21-1 with TRBJ1-6; the D segment call TRBD1 is taken from the table without a DNA check. TRBV21-1 is recorded as a pseudogene. This CDR3 contains 14 residues. CDR3 region: CASSETDRNSPLHF. The CDR3 nucleotides read TGTGCCAGCAGCGAGACAGATAGGAATTCACCCCTCCACTTT.

V usage is TRBV9 and J usage is TRBJ2-1; TRBD2 might be the D (5 bases). The CDR3 totals 15 residues. V was trimmed by 4 bases and J by 4 bases, leaving 15 bases between them. The germline CDR1 and CDR2 sequences are SGDLS and YYNGEE. This chain's CDR3 is CASSLDGVGYNEQFF. In nucleotides, the CDR3 is TGTGCCAGCAGCCTTGACGGGGTCGGATACAATGAGCAGTTCTTC.

The rearrangement uses TRBV28 and TRBJ1-5, with no clear D. V lost 7 bases, J lost 8 bases, and 18 bases lay in between. Germline CDR1 reads MDHEN; CDR2 reads SYDVKM. This CDR3 comprises 14 residues. CDR3 sequence reads: CASIPREGWEPQHF. The CDR3 nucleotides read TGTGCCAGCATCCCCCGAGAGGGATGGGAGCCCCAGCATTTT.